The T cell receptor (beta chain) under discussion was sequenced for a study of blood T cell repertoires in COVID-19. Study overall: Whether acute or convalescent, the COVID-19 samples came from the United States, Italy and Spain. T cells, B-cell-depleted T cells, or PBMCs supplied cDNA or gDNA.

The CDR3 sequence is 11 residues long. Deletions cut 6 bases from V and 5 bases from J, with 7 bases between. Looked up from germline, CDR1 is SNHLY and CDR2 is FYNNEI. Per the original data handling: Reference gene primer amplification gave estimated nucleated cell counts. Measured with immunoSEQ multiplex PCR; TCRdb has only the in-frame clones, and not every one. V, J and clone size are taken as reported in that table, and D and trimming were inferred from the DNA itself. This table holds around 120,000 clones, 80% to 90% found once. The chain joins TRBV2 to TRBJ1-1; D call uncertain. Sequences were obtained from peripheral blood. The sequence came from a human donor in a cohort sampled during active COVID-19. The CDR3 protein is CASSKLTEAFF. In DNA, the CDR3 is TGTGCCAGCAGCAAACTTACTGAAGCTTTCTTT.